The 19 T cell receptor beta chains below come from one sample, sequenced in a study of molecular identifiers for immune sequencing clone quantification. Using its own MiXCR run on the PCR reads, TCRdb lists one record per CDR3 protein. Seen here are some 100,000 distinct CDR3 sequences, roughly a third observed once, and the top ten hold 4% to 5%. The sequencing input was naive CD8+ T cells from blood, with Jurkat cell RNA spiked in. Documented subset: FACS-sorted CD8+CD4-CCR7+CD45RA+ naive T cells. These receptors were collected from a human donor in good health. Some libraries in this study had Jurkat cell RNA spiked in.

Remarks on this clonotype: This sequence may be a read error, since a much larger clone differs from it by one base. The chain has TRBV28 and TRBJ2-7, with unresolved D. The CDR3 covers 14 residues. Per the germline V gene, CDR1 is MDHEN and CDR2 is SYDVKM. Trimming shortened V by 8 bases and J by 2 bases, and 16 bases separated the two germline ends. The DNA for the CDR3 is TGTGCCAGCGTCCTGGTGGGCGGCCCCTACGAGCAGTACTTC. Translating gives CASVLVGGPYEQYF. Based on the CDR3 plus reference TRBV28 and TRBJ2-7, the full variable domain is DVKVTQSSRYLVKRTGEKVFLECVQDMDHENMFWYRQDPGLGLRLIYFSYDVKMKEKGDIPEGYSVSREKKERFSLILESASTNQTSMYLCASVLVGGPYEQYFGPGTRLTVT.

This clonotype was found many times. J is TRBJ2-7 and V is TRBV6-6; 7 bases are shared with TRBD1. Germline CDR1 and CDR2: MNHNY and SVGAGI (reference sequence). The V segment lost 2 bases and the J segment 3 bases; nucleotides outside the gene matches: 16. The CDR3 is made up of 18 amino acids. The CDR3 is CASSYNYAEGTDYYEQYF. CDR3 DNA sequence: TGTGCCAGCAGTTACAACTACGCAGAAGGGACAGACTACTACGAGCAGTACTTC.

Of note for this clonotype: Being one base from a much bigger clone, this may be a read error. This chain's CDR3 is CARSFRGRSYEQYF. The CDR3 DNA follows: TGTGCCCGCAGCTTCAGGGGCAGGTCCTACGAGCAGTACTTC. This sequence joins TRBV5-6 and TRBJ2-7; weak D call: TRBD1 (6 bases). The CDR3 length is 14 residues. From germline, CDR1 is SGHDT and CDR2 YYEEEE.

This clonotype has more than one count but fewer than ten. The V call is TRBV7-9, the J call TRBJ2-3, with D possibly matching TRBD1 (6 bases). This CDR3 contains 16 residues. Germline V gene lookup returns CDR1 SEHNR and CDR2 FQNEAQ (reference sequence). V was cut by 7 bases and J by 0 bases, with 17 bases left in between. The CDR3 DNA is TGTGCCAGCACCCAGGGGAAATCCTTTAGCACAGATACGCAGTATTTT. Translated, it gives CASTQGKSFSTDTQYF. Complete variable domain (other parts from reference TRBV7-9 and TRBJ2-3): DTGVSQNPRHKITKRGQNVTFRCDPISEHNRLYWYRQTLGQGPEFLTYFQNEAQLEKSRLLSDRFSAERPKGSFSTLEIQRTEQGDSAMYLCASTQGKSFSTDTQYFGPGTRLTVL.

On this clonotype itself: Given a much more abundant clone one base away, this may be a read error. The rearrangement uses TRBV25-1 and TRBJ2-1; the D is unclear. CDR1 and CDR2 from the germline V gene are MGHDK and SYGVNS. The CDR3 is 14 amino acids. The CDR3 loop reads CASSDSSSYNAQFF. CDR3 nucleotides: TGTGCCAGCAGTGATAGCAGTTCCTACAATGCGCAGTTCTTC.

This clonotype occurred a few times. The chain uses TRBV14 and TRBJ2-5; D is ambiguous. Germline values: CDR1 SGHDN, CDR2 FVKESK. V dropped 3 bases and J dropped 5 bases, with 16 bases sitting between them. This CDR3 region has 15 residues. Here the CDR3 DNA reads TGTGCCAGCAGCCATTTTTCGGCGCTCGGGGAGACCCAGTACTTC. Amino acids: CASSHFSALGETQYF.

Judged by abundance, this clonotype is medium-sized. The chain has TRBV6-2 or TRBV6-3 and TRBJ1-5; the match to TRBD1 covers 9 bases. The CDR3 covers 13 residues. The junction had 5 bases not matched to a gene; V was cut back by 10 bases and J by 4 bases. Germline CDR1 reads MNHEY; CDR2 reads SVGEGT. CDR3 nucleotides: TGTGCCACCCGGGACAGGGTGAATCAGCCCCAGCATTTT. Its protein is CATRDRVNQPQHF.

In this sample, this clonotype turned up a few times. V usage is TRBV29-1 and J usage is TRBJ1-2, with D maybe TRBD1 (5 bases). Trimming removed 5 bases from V and 13 bases from J, with 17 bases in between. Germline CDR1 SQVTM, CDR2 ANQGSEA. The CDR3 length is 11 residues. The CDR3 region has the DNA TGCAGCGTTCCAGACAGAGCCTACCCCACCTTC. It translates to CSVPDRAYPTF.

Turning to this clonotype: Given the absence of the conserved phenylalanine or tryptophan at the CDR3 end, a read error is likely. Because the CDR3's place on the DNA is in doubt, the DNA is left out and the CDR3 is given as listed by TCRdb. CDR3 amino acids: CATSAGRGYEQSY. This chain joins TRBV24-1 and TRBJ2-7; no check of the table's D call, TRBD1, against the DNA was made. From germline, CDR1 is KGHDR and CDR2 SFDVKD. Inclusive of both ends, the CDR3 amounts to 13 amino acids.

This clonotype was seen ten or more times. The chain has TRBV5-5 and TRBJ1-4, with 7 bases that match TRBD1. CDR3 length: 14 residues. Germline loops: CDR1 SGHKS, CDR2 YYEKEE (reference sequence). V shed 3 bases, J shed 6 bases, and the junction held 5 bases outside the gene matches. Here the CDR3 DNA reads TGTGCCAGCAGCTGGGGCGGGACAGATGAAAAACTGTTTTTT. Its protein product is CASSWGGTDEKLFF.

Comment on this clonotype: One junction end disagrees with the germline gene, perhaps due to a read error. The J gene is TRBJ2-1, the V gene TRBV24-1, with 11 bases matching TRBD2. This CDR3 region has 19 residues. Germline values: CDR1 KGHDR, CDR2 SFDVKD. The CDR3 DNA follows: TGTGCCACCAGTGATTTGGGAGGGACTAGCGGTACCACCTACAATGAGCAGATCTTC. Translated: CATSDLGGTSGTTYNEQIF.

The chain joins TRBV27 to TRBJ2-2; D perhaps matches TRBD1 (6 bases). CDR1 is MNHEY, CDR2 SMNVEV, per germline (reference sequence). V dropped 10 bases and J dropped 5 bases, with 14 bases sitting between them. This CDR3 comprises 13 residues. CDR3 coding DNA: TGTGCCACCCTAAGGGGGAGAACCGGGGAGCTGTTTTTT. Translated: CATLRGRTGELFF.

About this clonotype: Mismatch with germline at one junction end may stem from a read error. The genes are TRBV7-7 and TRBJ2-5; 8 nucleotides align to TRBD2. Germline assignment: CDR1 SSHAT and CDR2 FNYEAQ (reference sequence). CDR3 length: 18 residues. DNA for the CDR3: TGTGCTAGCAGCCATCTTACTAGCGGAATATCCCCAAAAGAGACCCAGTACTTC. Its protein product is CASSHLTSGISPKETQYF.

The table lists this clonotype with many counts. The chain has TRBV7-6 and TRBJ2-5; 9 bases are a match to TRBD1. The CDR3 totals 15 residues. Germline-derived CDR1 and CDR2 are SGHVS and FNYEAQ. V lost 2 bases and J lost 7; bases outside the gene matches: 8. The CDR3 sequence: CASSLWDRAEVTQYF. CDR3 nucleotides: TGTGCCAGCAGCTTATGGGACAGGGCCGAAGTGACCCAGTACTTC.

A few counts support this clonotype. The chain joins TRBV28 to TRBJ2-3; 7 bases align to TRBD1. The germline V gene encodes CDR1 MDHEN and CDR2 SYDVKM. The CDR3 runs to 17 residues. V trimming: 6 bases; J trimming: 0 bases; junction bases outside the gene matches: 12. For the CDR3, the DNA is TGTGCCAGCAGGGCAATTACAGGGGACGGGAGCACAGATACGCAGTATTTT. It encodes CASRAITGDGSTDTQYF.

About this clonotype: Sequence at one end of the junction differs from germline and may be a read error. V usage is TRBV4-1 and J usage is TRBJ2-2, with D perhaps being TRBD1 or TRBD2 (5 bases each). The CDR3 runs to 15 residues. CDR1 and CDR2 (germline): MGHRA, YSYEKL. The CDR3 loop is CASSRGHRNTGELSF. The CDR3 DNA is TGCGCCAGCAGTCGCGGACATAGGAACACCGGGGAGCTGTCTTTT.

This clonotype occurred a few times. The chain has TRBV19 and TRBJ2-1; 11 positions agree with TRBD2. The CDR3 is made up of 13 amino acids. The junction had 7 bases not matched to a gene; V was cut back by 3 bases and J by 15 bases. Germline V gene lookup returns CDR1 LNHDA and CDR2 SQIVND (reference sequence). The CDR3, as DNA: TGTGCCAGTAGTATTGGATTAGCGGGAGGGTTGTTCTTC. As protein: CASSIGLAGGLFF.

This clonotype was seen a few times. V gene TRBV20-1 combines with J gene TRBJ2-5, with 9 bases lining up with TRBD2. V shed 3 bases, J shed 5 bases, and the junction held 7 bases outside the gene matches. The CDR3 extends over 14 amino acids. The germline V gene has CDR1 DFQATT and CDR2 SNEGSKA (reference sequence). CDR3 nucleotides: TGCAGTGCTAGTTGGACGGCGGGAGGGGAGACCCAGTACTTC. It yields the protein CSASWTAGGETQYF.

There are many counts of this clonotype. This rearrangement joins TRBV28 to TRBJ2-6; D not resolved. Deletions cut 5 bases from V and 0 bases from J, with 5 bases between. CDR3 size: 14 residues. CDR1 is MDHEN and CDR2 is SYDVKM in the germline V gene. CDR3 nucleotides: TGTGCCAGCAGTCGGGTCTCTGGGGCCAACGTCCTGACTTTC. Translation gives CASSRVSGANVLTF.